The 32 T cell receptor beta chains given below trace back to one sample, sequenced in a study of T-cell memory formation after mild COVID-19. A single record per CDR3 protein comes from TCRdb applying MiXCR to the 5' RACE reads. Among 550,000 to 600,000 distinct CDR3 sequences listed, 15% to 20% were seen once. Sequenced sample: PBMCs or a T cell subset sorted from them (not recorded which). The receptors derive from an adult woman who had mild COVID-19 (a few samples of this study predate the infection). Cell type and time point are not known.

The V call is TRBV7-2, the J call TRBJ2-3, with 7 bases aligning to TRBD2. CDR1 SGHTA and CDR2 FQGNSA come from the germline V gene. V trimming: 6 bases; J trimming: 1 base; junction bases outside the gene matches: 7. This CDR3 comprises 15 residues. As DNA, the CDR3 is TGTGCCAGCAGTAAAAGCGGGGCAGGCACAGATACGCAGTATTTT. As protein: CASSKSGAGTDTQYF.

This clonotype has a handful of counts. The chain joins TRBV7-3 to TRBJ2-1; D possibly matches TRBD1 or TRBD2 (5 bases each). CDR1 SGHTA and CDR2 FQGTGA come from the germline V gene. V was cut by 3 bases and J by 10 bases, with 13 bases left in between. There are 13 residues in the CDR3. CDR3 amino acids: CASSLGPTGEQFF. The CDR3 bases are TGTGCCAGCAGCTTGGGACCAACGGGGGAGCAGTTCTTC. The whole variable domain, remainder taken from reference TRBV7-3 and TRBJ2-1, is GAGVSQTPSNKVTEKGKYVELRCDPISGHTALYWYRQSLGQGPEFLIYFQGTGAADDSGLPNDRFFAVRPEGSVSTLKIQRTERGDSAVYLCASSLGPTGEQFFGPGTRLTVL.

The chain carries TRBV4-1 and TRBJ2-2, with D tentatively TRBD2 (6 bases). The V gene lost 3 bases and the J gene lost 4 bases, with 15 bases spanning the gap. The CDR3 contains 16 residues. The germline V gene has CDR1 MGHRA and CDR2 YSYEKL. CDR3 sequence reads: CASSQLPGLGTGELFF. The CDR3 DNA sequence: TGCGCCAGCAGCCAGCTCCCGGGACTCGGCACCGGGGAGCTGTTTTTT.

This clonotype was detected a few times. This sequence joins TRBV5-6 and TRBJ1-1; perhaps TRBD1 as D (6 bases). The V gene lost 1 base and the J gene lost 0 bases, with 10 bases spanning the gap. The CDR3 is 15 amino acids. Germline loops: CDR1 SGHDT, CDR2 YYEEEE. As DNA, the CDR3 is TGTGCCAGCAGCTTGACAGGGATCATGAACACTGAAGCTTTCTTT. Translated, it gives CASSLTGIMNTEAFF.

The chain is built from TRBV7-2 and TRBJ2-1, with 9 bases matching TRBD2. Germline-derived CDR1 and CDR2 are SGHTA and FQGNSA. The V segment lost 4 bases and the J segment 9 bases; nucleotides outside the gene matches: 7. The CDR3 totals 14 residues. CDR3 sequence (DNA): TGTGCCAGCAGCTCCGTAGCGGGAGATAGTGAGCAGTTCTTC. Translation: CASSSVAGDSEQFF.

This clonotype was observed at least ten times. V is TRBV5-1 and J is TRBJ2-5; the match to TRBD1 covers 8 bases. The CDR3 extends over 17 amino acids. CDR1 and CDR2 (germline): SGHRS, YFSETQ. V shed 4 bases, J shed 3 bases, and the junction held 14 bases outside the gene matches. The CDR3: CASSIKGLGQGKETQYF. In DNA, the CDR3 is TGCGCCAGCAGCATAAAAGGACTCGGACAGGGAAAAGAGACCCAGTACTTC.

In this sample, this clonotype turned up a few times. This chain joins TRBV24-1 and TRBJ2-2; TRBD2 is a possible D gene (7 bases). Trimming took off 1 base at V and 1 base at J, with 12 bases between the two ends. Germline lookup yields CDR1 KGHDR and CDR2 SFDVKD. The CDR3 is 17 amino acids. This CDR3 is CATSDFLGGGNTGELFF. The CDR3 nucleotides read TGTGCCACCAGTGATTTCCTGGGAGGGGGGAACACCGGGGAGCTGTTTTTT.

This clonotype was found a few times. V gene TRBV4-3 combines with J gene TRBJ1-6; TRBD1 matches at 7 bases. This CDR3 comprises 16 residues. From germline, CDR1 is LGHNA and CDR2 YSLEER. V lost 6 bases and J lost 6; bases outside the gene matches: 11. CDR3 residues: CASRLEGGIFNSPLHF. CDR3 coding DNA: TGCGCCAGCAGGTTGGAAGGGGGCATTTTTAATTCACCCCTCCACTTT.

This clonotype showed up many times. This sequence joins TRBV20-1 and TRBJ1-5; D is perhaps TRBD1 (6 bases). The germline CDR1 and CDR2 sequences are DFQATT and SNEGSKA (reference sequence). V lost 6 bases, J lost 2 bases, and 17 bases lay in between. The CDR3 totals 15 residues. CDR3 protein: CSARPGEGGNQPQHF. In DNA form, the CDR3 reads TGCAGTGCCCGGCCAGGGGAGGGCGGCAATCAGCCCCAGCATTTT.

The sample holds many counts of this clonotype. The rearrangement links TRBV24-1 to TRBJ2-3; 8 bases align to TRBD2. With 2 bases clipped from V and 0 bases from J, the junction kept 6 bases outside the gene matches. The CDR3 totals 17 residues. Germline V CDR1 and CDR2: KGHDR, SFDVKD. CDR3 sequence (DNA): TGTGCCACCAGTGATTCTGGCGGGGGGCCTAGCACAGATACGCAGTATTTT. Translated, it gives CATSDSGGGPSTDTQYF.

The J gene is TRBJ2-7, the V gene TRBV20-1; D remains ambiguous. The CDR3 runs to 13 residues. CDR1 is DFQATT and CDR2 is SNEGSKA in the germline V gene (reference sequence). V lost 3 bases, J lost 7 bases, and 16 bases lay in between. CDR3 nucleotide sequence: TGCAGTGCTAGTCTAGAAGCCCCCACGGAGCAGTACTTC. Translation gives CSASLEAPTEQYF.

The chain uses TRBV20-1 and TRBJ1-5; D gene uncertain. Trimming removed 1 base at V and 0 bases at J, with 10 bases between. In germline, CDR1 is DFQATT, CDR2 SNEGSKA (reference sequence). CDR3 length equals 15 residues. CDR3 region: CSARVGGYSNQPQHF. The CDR3 nucleotides are TGCAGTGCTAGAGTGGGAGGCTATAGCAATCAGCCCCAGCATTTT.

The rearrangement links TRBV5-1 to TRBJ2-1; possibly TRBD1 or TRBD2 for D (6 bases each). The CDR3 spans 15 residues. Germline CDR1 reads SGHRS; CDR2 reads YFSETQ. V lost 5 bases, J lost 9 bases, and 21 bases lay in between. The CDR3 nucleotides are TGCGCCAGCAGGTACGGGGGCGGAACGGAGGGTGAGCAGTTCTTC. Its protein is CASRYGGGTEGEQFF.

This clonotype was seen more than once but under ten times. The chain has TRBV11-2 and TRBJ1-6, with D unclear. Germline V CDR1 and CDR2: SGHAT, FQNNGV. V dropped 0 bases and J dropped 5 bases, with 23 bases sitting between them. The CDR3 extends over 20 amino acids. In nucleotides, the CDR3 is TGTGCCAGCAGCTTAGAAGGTTATTCGGGTCTTCCCCCGGATAATTCACCCCTCCACTTT. This encodes CASSLEGYSGLPPDNSPLHF.

The V and J genes are TRBV3-1 and TRBJ2-5, with D perhaps TRBD1 (6 bases). The CDR3 sequence is 14 residues long. Germline V CDR1 and CDR2: LGHDT, YNNKEL (reference sequence). The V end was cut by 4 bases, the J end by 5 bases, with 14 bases between. The CDR3 spells CASSLRTARETQYF. The DNA for the CDR3 is TGTGCCAGCAGCCTTCGGACAGCCCGGGAGACCCAGTACTTC.

V gene TRBV19 combines with J gene TRBJ1-3, with 10 positions matching TRBD1. Germline CDR1 reads LNHDA; CDR2 reads SQIVND (reference sequence). This CDR3 region has 18 residues. The V and J ends lost 7 bases and 0 bases, in that order; junction bases with no gene match: 12. This chain's CDR3 is CASIYPGGTGDSGNTIYF. The CDR3 DNA reads TGTGCCAGTATCTACCCGGGGGGGACAGGGGACTCTGGAAACACCATATATTTT.

The sample holds a few counts of this clonotype. The J gene is TRBJ1-1, the V gene TRBV6-2 or TRBV6-3; the match to TRBD1 covers 8 bases. V was clipped by 7 bases and J by 11 bases; unmatched bases: 18. This CDR3 is 15 amino acids long. In germline, CDR1 is MNHEY, CDR2 SVGEGT. The CDR3 sequence is CASTAQLTDREEAFF. CDR3 nucleotides: TGTGCCAGCACCGCCCAGCTGACGGACAGGGAAGAGGCTTTCTTT.

The chain combines TRBV6-6 with TRBJ1-2, with a possible D match to TRBD1 (6 bases). The CDR3 loop spans 14 amino acids. The germline CDR1 and CDR2 sequences are MNHNY and SVGAGI (reference sequence). The V end lost 4 bases, the J end lost 2 bases, and 11 bases lay between the germline ends. CDR3 sequence (DNA): TGTGCCAGCAGTTCCAAGGGGGGGAACTATGGCTACACCTTC. Encoded protein: CASSSKGGNYGYTF.

This clonotype was recorded only once. V is TRBV28 and J is TRBJ1-1, with D uncertain. This CDR3 is built from 14 residues. Germline V gives CDR1 MDHEN, CDR2 SYDVKM. Trimming removed 2 bases from V and 8 bases from J, with 15 bases in between. Here the CDR3 reads CASSLPLTTGEAFF. DNA for the CDR3: TGTGCCAGCAGTTTACCGCTGACCACGGGAGAAGCTTTCTTT.

This CDR3 is CSVGGPIPGETQYF. Here the CDR3 DNA reads TGCAGCGTTGGTGGACCAATTCCCGGGGAGACCCAGTACTTC. The gene calls are TRBV29-1 and TRBJ2-5; D not certain. Germline loops: CDR1 SQVTM, CDR2 ANQGSEA. This CDR3 comprises 14 residues. V was clipped by 4 bases and J by 5 bases, with 17 bases between them.

V and J are TRBV29-1 and TRBJ2-5; TRBD2 matches 12 bases. The CDR3 covers 15 residues. The V and J ends lost 6 bases and 5 bases, in that order; junction bases with no gene match: 10. CDR1 is SQVTM, CDR2 ANQGSEA, per germline. CDR3 amino acids: CSVPRLAGVGETQYF. The CDR3 region has the DNA TGCAGCGTCCCACGACTAGCGGGAGTCGGGGAGACCCAGTACTTC.

The chain has TRBV7-2 and TRBJ1-2, with D perhaps matching TRBD1 (6 bases). The CDR3 sequence is 16 residues long. Trimming took off 1 base at V and 3 bases at J, with 15 bases between the two ends. The germline gives CDR1 SGHTA, CDR2 FQGNSA. The CDR3 region has the DNA TGTGCCAGCAGCTTAGTTAGCGGGGGGCTGGACTATGGCTACACCTTC. Its translation is CASSLVSGGLDYGYTF.

There are a few counts of this clonotype. The chain employs TRBV5-1 and TRBJ2-5, with 15 bases lining up with TRBD2. The CDR3 has 17 residues. After removal of 4 bases from V and 4 bases from J, the junction contained 8 bases not matched to a gene. CDR1 is SGHRS and CDR2 is YFSETQ in the germline V gene. The CDR3 bases are TGCGCCAGCAGCCAATTTTTGGGACTAGCGGGAGGAGAGACCCAGTACTTC. Translation: CASSQFLGLAGGETQYF. Supplemented by reference TRBV5-1 and TRBJ2-5, the full variable domain reads KAGVTQTPRYLIKTRGQQVTLSCSPISGHRSVSWYQQTPGQGLQFLFEYFSETQRNKGNFPGRFSGRQFSNSRSEMNVSTLELGDSALYLCASSQFLGLAGGETQYFGPGTRLLVL.

The V gene is TRBV20-1, the J gene TRBJ2-3; D uncertain. There are 14 residues in the CDR3. Germline values: CDR1 DFQATT, CDR2 SNEGSKA (reference sequence). Trimming stripped 0 bases from V and 6 bases from J, with 13 bases between. CDR3 region: CSARDLGETDTQYF. CDR3 nucleotides: TGCAGTGCTAGAGACCTAGGAGAGACGGATACGCAGTATTTT.

This clonotype showed up just a few times. The J gene is TRBJ2-7, the V gene TRBV7-2; 7 bases line up with TRBD1. Germline values: CDR1 SGHTA, CDR2 FQGNSA. The CDR3 runs 15 residues. V trimming: 5 bases; J trimming: 5 bases; junction bases outside the gene matches: 12. The CDR3 reads CASSELNRGRHEQYF. CDR3 nucleotide sequence: TGTGCCAGCAGCGAATTGAACAGGGGTCGGCACGAGCAGTACTTC.

The chain is built from TRBV5-1 and TRBJ1-2; 9 bases are a match to TRBD1. This CDR3 has 18 amino acids. Losses at the gene ends were 2 bases for V and 4 bases for J; bases not matched to a gene: 15. From germline, CDR1 is SGHRS and CDR2 YFSETQ. The CDR3: CASSFTAGTGGNGYGYTF. Written as DNA, the CDR3 is TGCGCCAGCAGCTTTACCGCCGGTACAGGGGGCAACGGCTATGGCTACACCTTC. Using reference TRBV5-1 and TRBJ1-2 for the parts outside the CDR3, the full variable domain is KAGVTQTPRYLIKTRGQQVTLSCSPISGHRSVSWYQQTPGQGLQFLFEYFSETQRNKGNFPGRFSGRQFSNSRSEMNVSTLELGDSALYLCASSFTAGTGGNGYGYTFGSGTRLTVV.

V gene TRBV7-9 combines with J gene TRBJ2-7, with D possibly matching TRBD2 (5 bases). The CDR3 has 13 residues. Germline lookup yields CDR1 SEHNR and CDR2 FQNEAQ (reference sequence). V dropped 3 bases and J dropped 6 bases, with 12 bases sitting between them. CDR3 loop: CASSFRDSLEQYF. The CDR3 nucleotides are TGTGCCAGCAGCTTCCGGGATTCTCTCGAGCAGTACTTC.

This clonotype has at least ten counts. The rearrangement joins TRBV5-5 to TRBJ1-1; D gene ambiguous. The CDR3 has 16 amino acids. Germline V CDR1 and CDR2: SGHKS, YYEKEE (reference sequence). Trimming left V 2 bases short and J 3 bases short, with 17 bases between. The CDR3 DNA is TGTGCCAGCAGCTTAACGACATTTCCCAGAGACACTGAAGCTTTCTTT. Translation: CASSLTTFPRDTEAFF.

This clonotype has a handful of counts. The chain combines TRBV19 with TRBJ1-2; perhaps TRBD1 as D (6 bases). Germline V gene data show CDR1 as LNHDA and CDR2 as SQIVND (reference sequence). Trimming left V 5 bases short and J 1 base short, with 14 bases between. The CDR3 sequence is 15 residues long. In DNA, the CDR3 is TGTGCCAGTAGTGTACAGGGAGGTTTTAACTATGGCTACACCTTC. Encoded protein: CASSVQGGFNYGYTF.

V gene TRBV7-2 combines with J gene TRBJ2-1; D call uncertain. The CDR3 consists of 13 residues. Germline CDR1 reads SGHTA; CDR2 reads FQGNSA. V gave up 3 bases and J gave up 6 bases, with 9 bases separating them. The DNA of the CDR3 is TGTGCCAGCAGCTTGTTACTTCTCAATGAGCAGTTCTTC. Translating gives CASSLLLLNEQFF.

V usage is TRBV12-3 or TRBV12-4 and J usage is TRBJ1-2; weak D call: TRBD1 (5 bases). Trimming left V 2 bases short and J 1 base short, with 11 bases between. The CDR3 length is 15 residues. CDR3 amino acids: CASSLRDGVNYGYTF. CDR3 sequence (DNA): TGTGCCAGCAGTTTAAGGGACGGGGTTAACTATGGCTACACCTTC.

This clonotype was picked up a small number of times. V usage is TRBV6-6 and J usage is TRBJ2-3, with D uncertain. The CDR3 is 16 amino acids. V gave up 7 bases and J gave up 5 bases, with 22 bases separating them. From germline, CDR1 is MNHNY and CDR2 SVGAGI (reference sequence). CDR3 coding DNA: TGTGCCAGCACCACAACCGTGGGCTCCCTGCTAGATACGCAGTATTTT. Translation: CASTTTVGSLLDTQYF.